This T cell receptor beta chain is drawn from a study of shared clonotypes between healthy human individuals. Overall study results and limits: An effect of sequencing depth on clonotype sharing among donors was expected.

Germline loops: CDR1 GTSNPN, CDR2 SVGIG (reference sequence). The CDR3 is made up of 14 amino acids. V was shortened by 0 bases and J by 3 bases, with 9 bases between the two germline ends. A single count supports this clone. Its antigen is unknown. Assay execution took place at the deep level. The genomic DNA of each subset was split evenly across several immunoSEQ plates. Unsorted PBMC DNA sequencing spanned ten immunoSEQ deep assay plates. Here immunoSEQ multiplex PCR was the method, and the copy in TCRdb shows in-frame clones only, minus some. Here the sample spans 400,000 to 600,000 clones, roughly 85% being singletons.

This chain uses TRBV30 with TRBJ1-5; D is possibly TRBD1 (5 bases). Sequenced: PBMCs. The TCR comes from a woman between 40 and 50 years old in good health. Some clones in this sample may be carry-over from other donors' samples. CDR3 region: CAWSVGVTNQPQHF. In nucleotides, the CDR3 is TGTGCCTGGAGTGTGGGGGTTACCAATCAGCCCCAGCATTTT.